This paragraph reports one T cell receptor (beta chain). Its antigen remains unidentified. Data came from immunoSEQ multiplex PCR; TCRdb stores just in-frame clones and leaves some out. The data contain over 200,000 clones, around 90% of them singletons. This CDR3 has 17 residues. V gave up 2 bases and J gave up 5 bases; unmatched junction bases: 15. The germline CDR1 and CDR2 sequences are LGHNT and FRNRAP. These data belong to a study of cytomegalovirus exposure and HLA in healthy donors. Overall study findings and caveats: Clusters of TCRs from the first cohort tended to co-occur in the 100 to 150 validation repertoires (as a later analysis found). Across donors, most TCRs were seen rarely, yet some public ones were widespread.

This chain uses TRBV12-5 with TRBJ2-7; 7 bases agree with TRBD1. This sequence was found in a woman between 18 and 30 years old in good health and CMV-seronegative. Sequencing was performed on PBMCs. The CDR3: CASGLSLPLGGTHEQYF. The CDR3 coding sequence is TGTGCTAGTGGTTTGTCCCTACCCCTAGGGGGCACGCACGAGCAGTACTTC.